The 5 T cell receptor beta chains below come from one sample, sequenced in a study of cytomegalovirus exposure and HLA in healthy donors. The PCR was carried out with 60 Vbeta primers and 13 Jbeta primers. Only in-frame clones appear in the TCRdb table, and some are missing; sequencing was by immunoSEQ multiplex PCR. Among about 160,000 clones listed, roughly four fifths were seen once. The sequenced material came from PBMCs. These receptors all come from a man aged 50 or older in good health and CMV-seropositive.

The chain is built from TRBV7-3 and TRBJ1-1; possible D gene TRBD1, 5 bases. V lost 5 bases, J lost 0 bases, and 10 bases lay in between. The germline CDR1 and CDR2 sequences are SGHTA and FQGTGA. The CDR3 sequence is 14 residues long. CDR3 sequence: CASSPGGVNTEAFF. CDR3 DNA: TGTGCCAGCAGCCCCGGGGGAGTGAACACTGAAGCTTTCTTT.

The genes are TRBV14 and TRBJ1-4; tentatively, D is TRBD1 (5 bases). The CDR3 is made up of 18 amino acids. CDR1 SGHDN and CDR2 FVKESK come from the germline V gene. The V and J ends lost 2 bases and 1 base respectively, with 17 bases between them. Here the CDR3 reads CASSQSQGGLGTNEKLFF. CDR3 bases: TGTGCCAGCAGCCAAAGCCAGGGAGGTTTAGGAACTAATGAAAAACTGTTTTTT.

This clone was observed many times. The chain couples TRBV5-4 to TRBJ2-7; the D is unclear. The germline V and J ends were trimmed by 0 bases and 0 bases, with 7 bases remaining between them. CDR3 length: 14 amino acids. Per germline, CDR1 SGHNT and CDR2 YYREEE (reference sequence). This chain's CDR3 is CASSLGGVSYEQYF. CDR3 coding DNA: TGTGCCAGCAGCTTGGGTGGAGTCTCCTACGAGCAGTACTTC. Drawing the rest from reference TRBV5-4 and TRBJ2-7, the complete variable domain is ETGVTQSPTHLIKTRGQQVTLRCSSQSGHNTVSWYQQALGQGPQFIFQYYREEENGRGNFPPRFSGLQFPNYSSELNVNALELDDSALYLCASSLGGVSYEQYFGPGTRLTVT.

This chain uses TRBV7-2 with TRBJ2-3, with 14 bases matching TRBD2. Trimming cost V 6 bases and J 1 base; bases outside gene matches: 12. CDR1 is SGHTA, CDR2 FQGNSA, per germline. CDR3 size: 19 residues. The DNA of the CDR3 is TGTGCCAGCAGGACCGGGACTAGCGGGGGAGTCCTGGGCACAGATACGCAGTATTTT. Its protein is CASRTGTSGGVLGTDTQYF.

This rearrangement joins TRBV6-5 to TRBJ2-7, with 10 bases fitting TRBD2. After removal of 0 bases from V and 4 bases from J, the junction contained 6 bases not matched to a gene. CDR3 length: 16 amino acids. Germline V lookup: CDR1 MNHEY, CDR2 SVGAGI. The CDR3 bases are TGTGCCAGCAGTTACTCTCGGGCTAGCGGGAGTTACGAGCAGTACTTC. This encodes CASSYSRASGSYEQYF.